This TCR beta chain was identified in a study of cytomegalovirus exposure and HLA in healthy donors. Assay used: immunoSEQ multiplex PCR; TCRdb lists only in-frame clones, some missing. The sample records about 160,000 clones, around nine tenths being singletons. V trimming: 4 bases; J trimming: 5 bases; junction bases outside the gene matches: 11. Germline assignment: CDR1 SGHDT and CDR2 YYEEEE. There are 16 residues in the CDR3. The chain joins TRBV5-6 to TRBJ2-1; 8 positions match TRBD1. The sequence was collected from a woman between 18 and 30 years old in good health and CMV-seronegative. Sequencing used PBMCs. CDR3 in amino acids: CASSPLDRVPDNEQFF. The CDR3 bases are TGTGCCAGCAGCCCCCTGGACAGGGTCCCAGACAATGAGCAGTTCTTC.